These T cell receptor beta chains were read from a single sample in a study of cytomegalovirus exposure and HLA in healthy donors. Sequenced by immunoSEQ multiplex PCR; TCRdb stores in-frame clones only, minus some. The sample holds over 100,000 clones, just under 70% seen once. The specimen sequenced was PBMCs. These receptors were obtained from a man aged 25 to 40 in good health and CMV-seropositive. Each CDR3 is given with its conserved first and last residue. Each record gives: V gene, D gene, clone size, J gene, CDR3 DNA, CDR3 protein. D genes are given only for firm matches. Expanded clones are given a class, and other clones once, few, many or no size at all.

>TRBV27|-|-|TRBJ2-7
TGTGCCAGCAGTTTATCGTCCCAGGGGTACGAAACCTACGAGCAGTACTTC
CASSLSSQGYETYEQYF
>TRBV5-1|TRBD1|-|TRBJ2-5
TGCGCCAGCAGCTTTTCTACAGGGGGCCTTCAGGGGACCCAGTACTTC
CASSFSTGGLQGTQYF
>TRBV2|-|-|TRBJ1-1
TGTGCCAGCAGCCGGGAGTACACTGAAGCTTTCTTT
CASSREYTEAFF
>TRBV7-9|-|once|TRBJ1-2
TGTGCCAGCAGACCCGGTATATTCGACAGGCTTTCGGGGGGCTACACCTTC
CASRPGIFDRLSGGYTF
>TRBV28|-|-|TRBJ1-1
TGTGCCAGCAGTTTACCGACATCGAACACTGAAGCTTTCTTT
CASSLPTSNTEAFF
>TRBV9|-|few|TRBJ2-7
TGTGCCAGCAGCGTAGAAACAGGGCATCATTACGAGCAGTACTTC
CASSVETGHHYEQYF
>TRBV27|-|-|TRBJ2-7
TGTGCCAGCAGTCCGGACATGGCTACCTACGAGCAGTACTTC
CASSPDMATYEQYF
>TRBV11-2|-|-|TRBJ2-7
TGTGCCAGCAGCTTACGGAACAGGGCTTACGAGCAGTACTTC
CASSLRNRAYEQYF
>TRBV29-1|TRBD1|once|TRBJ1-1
TGCAGCTCAGGGGGACATCTGAACACTGAAGCTTTCTTT
CSSGGHLNTEAFF
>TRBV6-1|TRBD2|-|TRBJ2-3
TGTGCCAGCAGTGAAGGAGCGGGGGGCGCCACAGATACGCAGTATTTT
CASSEGAGGATDTQYF
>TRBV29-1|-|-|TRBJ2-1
TGCAGCGGCACTAGTCCCTTCTCCTACAATGAGCAGTTCTTC
CSGTSPFSYNEQFF
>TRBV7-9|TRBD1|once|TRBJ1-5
TGTTCCAGCAGCTTAGGCGGGACAGGGAAATATAGCAATCAGCCCCAGCATTTT
CSSSLGGTGKYSNQPQHF
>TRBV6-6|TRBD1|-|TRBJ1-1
TGTGCCAGCAGACGACTGGACCAGGGGGCTGAAGCTTTCTTT
CASRRLDQGAEAFF
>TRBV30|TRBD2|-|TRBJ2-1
TGTGCCTGGACGGGGCTGTCGGGGCGGGGGGTATCCTACAATGAGCAGTTCTTC
CAWTGLSGRGVSYNEQFF
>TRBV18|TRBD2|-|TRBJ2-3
TGTGCCAGCTCACCACTGCCGGCGGGAGTAACAGATACGCAGTATTTT
CASSPLPAGVTDTQYF
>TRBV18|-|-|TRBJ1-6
TGTGCCAGCTCACCTGGACAGCCGGATAATTCACCCCTCCACTTT
CASSPGQPDNSPLHF
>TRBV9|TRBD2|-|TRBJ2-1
TGTGCCAGCAGCCCGCTCATAGCGGGAGCGTCGTACAATGAGCAGTTCTTC
CASSPLIAGASYNEQFF
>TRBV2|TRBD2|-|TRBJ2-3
TGTGCCAGCGTGTCTAGACTAGCGGGGGGGCTTCTTCCTCTCTATTTT
CASVSRLAGGLLPLYF
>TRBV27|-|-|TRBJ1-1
TGTGCCAGCTCTAGACTGAACACTGAAGCTTTCTTT
CASSRLNTEAFF
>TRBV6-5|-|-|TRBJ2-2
TGTGCCAGCAGTTACTCGTGGAACCCGAGGACCGGGGAGCTGTTTTTT
CASSYSWNPRTGELFF